These 3 T cell receptor beta chains share one sample of origin, sequenced in a study of T cell clusters in autoimmune cytopenias. One tube held mixed TRB-A and TRB-B primer pools for touch-down PCR. Using the multiplex PCR reads, TCRdb records one entry per CDR3 protein without DNA. The ten top clones account for nearly 9.5%, within a sample of about 9,500 distinct CDR3 sequences. Each sample's input was 200 to 250 ng genomic DNA, 30,000 to 45,000 genome equivalents. The sample consisted of peripheral blood. The source is a human donor with an autoimmune cytopenia or autoimmune hepatitis (not recorded which).

The chain couples TRBV6-2 or TRBV6-3 to TRBJ2-7; without DNA, the TCRdb call of TRBD1 cannot be checked. In germline, CDR1 is MNHEY, CDR2 SVGEGT. This CDR3 is built from 14 residues. CDR3 protein: CASSLGRTGSEQYF.

The chain uses TRBV18 and TRBJ1-6. CDR3 length: 15 amino acids. Germline V gene lookup returns CDR1 KGHSH and CDR2 LQKENI. The CDR3 region is CASSPYGYSNSPLHF.

The chain employs TRBV27 and TRBJ1-2. CDR3 length equals 15 residues. CDR1 MNHEY and CDR2 SMNVEV come from the germline V gene (reference sequence). The CDR3 protein is CASSLEAPPVYGYTF.